A selection of T cell receptor beta chains follows, all from one sample in a study of PD-L1 blockade in urothelial cancer. The protocol was immunoSEQ multiplex PCR, while the TCRdb copy is restricted to in-frame clones and leaves out a portion. The table lists just over 50,000 clones, 75% of them singletons. The sequencing used PBMCs, collected around atezolizumab (anti-PD-L1) treatment. The source is a man between 65 and 85 years old with urothelial cancer. Each CDR3 is given with its conserved first and last residue. D genes are given only for firm matches. Not all rows give a size; the values are once, few, many and, for expanded clones, a class.

>TRBJ2-7|TRBV18|TRBD1|NA
TGTGCCAGCTCACAACAGGGACAGTACGAGCAGTACTTC
CASSQQGQYEQYF
>TRBJ1-2|TRBV25-1|TRBD1|NA
TGTGCCAGCCGGGGACAGGGTAACTATGGCTACACCTTC
CASRGQGNYGYTF
>TRBJ1-3|TRBV25-1|TRBD1|medium-sized
TGTGCCAGCAAAACCATACAGGGGCACGGAAACACCATATATTTT
CASKTIQGHGNTIYF
>TRBJ1-5|TRBV6-1|TRBD1|NA
TGTGCCAGCAGTACGGACAGGGGGATTCAGCCCCAGCATTTT
CASSTDRGIQPQHF
>TRBJ1-5|TRBV10-3|TRBD1|NA
TGTGCCATCAGGGGACAGACCAATCAGCCCCAGCATTTT
CAIRGQTNQPQHF
>TRBJ1-2|TRBV6-5|TRBD1|NA
TGTGCCAGCAGTTTTCTGACAGGGAAAGGTGGCTACACCTTC
CASSFLTGKGGYTF
>TRBJ1-3|TRBV9|NA|NA
TGTGCCAGCAGCGTAGACGGGTCCTCTGGAAACACCATATATTTT
CASSVDGSSGNTIYF
>TRBJ2-3|TRBV7-3|NA|NA
TGTGCCAGCAGCTTAGACTCGAGAGGAGATACGCAGTATTTT
CASSLDSRGDTQYF
>TRBJ2-1|TRBV7-9|NA|NA
TGTGCCAGCAGCCCAGAGGCCAATGAGCAGTTCTTC
CASSPEANEQFF
>TRBJ2-1|TRBV10-3|TRBD2|NA
TGTGCCATCAGTGCCCCGTGGGGGGGATCAGCTAACAATGAGCAGTTCTTC
CAISAPWGGSANNEQFF
>TRBJ1-1|TRBV29-1|TRBD1|NA
TGCAGCGTTGCGGGACAGTTGAACACTGAAGCTTTCTTT
CSVAGQLNTEAFF
>TRBJ2-3|TRBV7-2|TRBD2|few
TGTGCCAGCAGCTTAGTGCCTAGCGGGAGAGGGCCAGATACGCAGTATTTT
CASSLVPSGRGPDTQYF
>TRBJ2-5|TRBV5-4|TRBD2|NA
TGTGCCAGCAGCCAAGATCCCCCTGCGGGGGGCCAAGAGACCCAGTACTTC
CASSQDPPAGGQETQYF
>TRBJ2-3|TRBV7-3|TRBD1|NA
TGTGCCAGCAGCCTTAAAGGACAGGGGAAGGCAGATACGCAGTATTTT
CASSLKGQGKADTQYF
>TRBJ2-6|TRBV2|NA|NA
TGTGCCAGCACGCCGACAGGAACCTCTGGGGCCAACGTCCTGACTTTC
CASTPTGTSGANVLTF
>TRBJ1-2|TRBV28|TRBD1|NA
TGTGCCAGCAGTCAAACCCGGACAGGGAACTATGGCTACACCTTC
CASSQTRTGNYGYTF
>TRBJ1-2|TRBV5-4|TRBD1|NA
TGTGCCAGCAGCTGGGACCGGGACAGCAACTATGGCTACACCTTC
CASSWDRDSNYGYTF
>TRBJ2-7|TRBV6-5|NA|NA
TGTGCCAGCAGTCCCTCGGGAACCCACTACGAGCAGTACTTC
CASSPSGTHYEQYF
>TRBJ2-7|TRBV21-1|NA|NA
TGTGCCAGCAGCAAAGTTAAGACTAGCGGGATACCCTTCCGCTGGGAGCAGTACTTC
CASSKVKTSGIPFRWEQYF
>TRBJ2-7|TRBV28|TRBD2|NA
TGTGCCAGCAGCCTCATAGTGCGGGAGTACGAGCAGTACTTC
CASSLIVREYEQYF
>TRBJ2-7|TRBV6-5|TRBD1|NA
TGTGCCACATCCCGGACAGGATATCACTACGAGCAGTACTTC
CATSRTGYHYEQYF
>TRBJ1-4|TRBV7-9|TRBD1|NA
TGTGCCAGCAGCCTCGGACAGGGAGGGAAACTGTTTTTT
CASSLGQGGKLFF
>TRBJ2-3|TRBV5-1|NA|NA
TGCGCCAGCAGCTTGGTCAGAGATACGCAGTATTTT
CASSLVRDTQYF
>TRBJ2-1|TRBV7-2|TRBD2|NA
TGTGCCAGCAGCTTAATCCGGCGGGGGGGTTACAATGAGCAGTTCTTC
CASSLIRRGGYNEQFF
>TRBJ2-1|TRBV6-5|NA|NA
TGTGCCAGCAGTTACCTATTAGCGCGGCGCTACAATGAGCAGTTCTTC
CASSYLLARRYNEQFF
>TRBJ2-3|TRBV18|NA|NA
TGTGCCAGCTCACCACCTCAGGGGTACACAGATACGCAGTATTTT
CASSPPQGYTDTQYF
>TRBJ1-1|TRBV6-1|NA|NA
TGTGCCAGCAGCGGGGCGGGGGGCGTCGCTGAAGCTTTCTTT
CASSGAGGVAEAFF
>TRBJ1-1|TRBV19|NA|NA
TGTGCCAGTAGTGACCACAGAAAACTGAGCACTGAAGCTTTCTTT
CASSDHRKLSTEAFF
>TRBJ1-1|TRBV5-6|TRBD1|few
TGTGCCAGCAGCATGACAGGGTATATAATTTTCAACACTGAAGCTTTCTTT
CASSMTGYIIFNTEAFF
>TRBJ1-5|TRBV4-2|TRBD1|NA
TGTGCCAGCAGCCCTTCCGGACAGGAGCATCAGCCCCAGCATTTT
CASSPSGQEHQPQHF
>TRBJ2-1|TRBV6-1|NA|few
TGTGCCAGCAGCCGGGTTAGTTCGGAGCAGTTCTTC
CASSRVSSEQFF
>TRBJ2-1|TRBV4-3|TRBD2|NA
TGCGCCAGCAGCCAAGTCTCAGGACTAGCCGGTGAGCAGTTCTTC
CASSQVSGLAGEQFF
>TRBJ2-7|TRBV5-6|TRBD2|NA
TGTGCCAGCAGCTCTGGACCAGCGGGGCCCTACGAGCAGTACTTC
CASSSGPAGPYEQYF
>TRBJ2-5|TRBV7-6|NA|NA
TGTGCCAGCAGCTTAGGGGGAGGGACCCAGTACTTC
CASSLGGGTQYF
>TRBJ2-7|TRBV7-9|TRBD1|few
TGTGCCAGCAGCGCCTGGACAGGGAACGAGCAGTACTTC
CASSAWTGNEQYF
>TRBJ2-7|TRBV18|NA|NA
TGTGCCAGCTCCTCGCGGCACCGGGAGGAGCAGTACTTC
CASSSRHREEQYF
>TRBJ2-6|TRBV28|NA|NA
TGTGCCAGCAGTCAACCCCTATCTGGGGCCAACGTCCTGACTTTC
CASSQPLSGANVLTF
>TRBJ1-2|TRBV2|TRBD1|NA
TGTGCCAGCAGTCCGACAGGGCATGGGTATGGCTACACCTTC
CASSPTGHGYGYTF
>TRBJ2-7|TRBV5-6|TRBD1|NA
TGTGCCAGCAGGCTGGACAGGGGGGAAGAGCAGTACTTC
CASRLDRGEEQYF
>TRBJ1-3|TRBV11-2|NA|NA
TGTGCCAGCGCACCGCCCGGACTTGCCTCTGGAAACACCATATATTTT
CASAPPGLASGNTIYF
>TRBJ1-2|TRBV6-5|TRBD1|few
TGTGCCAGCAGTAGCCGCCAGGGGGCGAATGGCTACACCTTC
CASSSRQGANGYTF
>TRBJ2-7|TRBV6-5|NA|few
TGTGCCAGCAGTCGAACAGGGATCGGAGGCTACGAGCAGTACTTC
CASSRTGIGGYEQYF
>TRBJ1-3|TRBV5-4|NA|NA
TGTGCCAGCAGCTCAGAGGTAGGGACTGGACCCTCGAGAAGAAACACCATATATTTT
CASSSEVGTGPSRRNTIYF
>TRBJ1-2|TRBV6-6|TRBD1|NA
TGTGCCAGCAGTGGGGACAGGGCATCCTATGGCTACACCTTC
CASSGDRASYGYTF
>TRBJ2-7|TRBV5-4|TRBD2|NA
TGTGCCAGCAGCCCCCGGGGGGGCTCAACCTACGAGCAGTACTTC
CASSPRGGSTYEQYF
>TRBJ1-1|TRBV18|NA|NA
TGTGCCAGCTCACCTGGACTCGAGGTGAACACTGAAGCTTTCTTT
CASSPGLEVNTEAFF
>TRBJ2-5|TRBV6-5|NA|NA
TGTGCCAGCAAAGGGGCAGTCCAAGAGACCCAGTACTTC
CASKGAVQETQYF
>TRBJ2-7|TRBV19|NA|few
TGTGCCAGTAAAGACAGAGGCTTCTACGAGCAGTACTTC
CASKDRGFYEQYF
>TRBJ1-1|TRBV5-4|NA|NA
TGTGCCAGCAGCCCACGAACAAGCCGGGGAGGCACTGAAGCTTTCTTT
CASSPRTSRGGTEAFF
>TRBJ2-2|TRBV5-1|TRBD2|NA
TGCGCCAGCAGCTTGGGGGGAGGGCCCACCGGGGAGCTGTTTTTT
CASSLGGGPTGELFF
>TRBJ1-5|TRBV19|NA|NA
TGTGCCAGTAGTATAGATCGTTTCGGGAATCAGCCCCAGCATTTT
CASSIDRFGNQPQHF
>TRBJ2-7|TRBV14|NA|NA
TGTGCCAGCAGCCAAGGAGGGACTGTACCCTACGAGCAGTACTTC
CASSQGGTVPYEQYF
>TRBJ2-1|TRBV30|NA|NA
TGTGCCTGGAGTGTAGGCCGGGATGAGCAGTTCTTC
CAWSVGRDEQFF
>TRBJ2-6|TRBV6-1|NA|NA
TGTGCCAGCAGTGAACTAGCAGGTTTCTCTGGGGCCAACGTCCTGACTTTC
CASSELAGFSGANVLTF